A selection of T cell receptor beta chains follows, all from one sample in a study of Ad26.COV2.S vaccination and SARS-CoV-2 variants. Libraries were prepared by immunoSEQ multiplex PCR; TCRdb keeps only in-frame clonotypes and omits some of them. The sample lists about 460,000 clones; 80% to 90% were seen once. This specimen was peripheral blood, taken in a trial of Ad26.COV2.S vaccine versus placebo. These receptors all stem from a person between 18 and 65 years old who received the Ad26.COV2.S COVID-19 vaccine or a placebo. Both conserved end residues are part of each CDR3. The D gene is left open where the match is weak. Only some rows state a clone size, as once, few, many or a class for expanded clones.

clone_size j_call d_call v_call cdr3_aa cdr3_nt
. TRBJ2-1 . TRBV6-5 CASSYQGYNEQFF TGTGCCAGCAGTTACCAGGGTTACAATGAGCAGTTCTTC
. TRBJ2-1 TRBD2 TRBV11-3 CASSLDPGGSNEQFF TGTGCCAGCAGCTTAGATCCGGGAGGGAGCAATGAGCAGTTCTTC
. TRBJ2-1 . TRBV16 CASSQSREQFF TGTGCCAGCAGCCAATCCCGCGAGCAGTTCTTC
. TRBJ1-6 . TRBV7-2 CASSPQEGGPLHF TGTGCCAGCAGCCCGCAGGAGGGCGGGCCCCTCCACTTT
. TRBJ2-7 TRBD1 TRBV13 CASSSDLRDRGYEQYF TGTGCCAGCAGCTCAGACCTTCGGGACAGAGGCTACGAGCAGTACTTC
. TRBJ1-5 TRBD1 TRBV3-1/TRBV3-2 CASSRAGTVNQPQHF TGTGCCAGCAGCAGGGCGGGGACAGTCAATCAGCCCCAGCATTTT
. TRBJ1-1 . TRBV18 CASSPSEGGTEAFF TGTGCCAGCTCACCAAGTGAGGGAGGGACTGAAGCTTTCTTT
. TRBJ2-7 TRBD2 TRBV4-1 CASSQDRPRVTSGGPYEQYF TGCGCCAGCAGCCAAGATCGGCCTAGGGTGACTAGCGGGGGTCCCTACGAGCAGTACTTC
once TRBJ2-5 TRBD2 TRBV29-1 CSVRELSQYF TGCAGCGTGCGGGAGTTGTCCCAGTACTTC
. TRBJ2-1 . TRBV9 CASSVGATSSYNEQFF TGTGCCAGCAGCGTAGGGGCGACTAGCTCCTACAATGAGCAGTTCTTC
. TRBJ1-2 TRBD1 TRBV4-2 CASSRGTAAANYGYTF TGTGCCAGCAGCCGAGGGACAGCCGCAGCTAACTATGGCTACACCTTC
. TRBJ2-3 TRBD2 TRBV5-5 CASSFSGLAGPFSTDTQYF TGTGCCAGCAGCTTCTCGGGACTAGCGGGGCCTTTTAGCACAGATACGCAGTATTTT
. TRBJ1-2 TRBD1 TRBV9 CASSGIPGQGNYGYTF TGTGCCAGCAGCGGAATACCCGGACAGGGTAACTATGGCTACACCTTC
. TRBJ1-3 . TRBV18 CASSPPRTDSGNTIYF TGTGCCAGCTCACCACCTAGGACAGATTCTGGAAACACCATATATTTT
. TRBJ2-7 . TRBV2 CASRLGPGEQYF TGTGCCAGCAGGTTAGGACCCGGCGAGCAGTACTTC
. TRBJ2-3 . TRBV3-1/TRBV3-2 CASSLKVTTDTQYF TGTGCCAGCAGCCTTAAAGTTACTACAGATACGCAGTATTTT
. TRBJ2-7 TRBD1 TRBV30 CAWRAQGGRDEQYF TGTGCCTGGAGGGCACAGGGGGGCAGGGACGAGCAGTACTTC
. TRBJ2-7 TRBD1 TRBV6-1 CASSDARWDRSSYEQYF TGTGCCAGCAGTGACGCCCGTTGGGACAGGAGCTCCTACGAGCAGTACTTC
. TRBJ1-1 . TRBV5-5 CASSLNSGFNEAFF TGTGCCAGCAGCTTGAACTCAGGGTTCAATGAAGCTTTCTTT
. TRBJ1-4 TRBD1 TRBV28 CASSQPQGAYEKLFF TGTGCCAGCAGCCAACCACAGGGGGCCTATGAAAAACTGTTTTTT